This T cell receptor (beta chain) is drawn from a study of TIL therapy for anti-PD-1-resistant metastatic lung cancer. This clone was counted a few times. Trimming removed 3 bases from V and 2 bases from J; junction bases left unmatched: 2. The V gene's germline CDR1 is SNHLY and CDR2 FYNNEI. The CDR3 covers 14 residues. This was the immunoSEQ v3 assay. Data came from immunoSEQ multiplex PCR; TCRdb stores just in-frame clones and leaves some out. The top ten hold 9.5% to 13% of the sample, which has 95,000 or so clones, under 70% seen once. Time point of the sample: pre-treatment sample, taken before nivolumab and TIL therapy. Most excised metastases sampled were pleural nodules or supraclavicular lymph nodes.

The receptor was isolated from a person aged 25 to 85 with non-small cell lung cancer. Sequencing used tumor tissue, obtained at baseline. The chain recombines TRBV2 with TRBJ2-7, with 9 positions matching TRBD2. CDR3 in amino acids: CASSEEREAYEQYF. The CDR3 nucleotides read TGTGCCAGCAGTGAGGAGCGGGAGGCCTACGAGCAGTACTTC.